The clone carrying this T cell receptor beta chain appeared a single time. Germline V CDR1 and CDR2: SGHTA, FQGNSA. This CDR3 spans 15 amino acids. With 5 bases clipped from V and 2 bases from J, the junction kept 0 bases outside the gene matches. It was with 60 Vbeta and 13 Jbeta primers that the PCR ran. Method: immunoSEQ multiplex PCR; TCRdb's copy keeps in-frame clones and lacks some. The repertoire holds around 65,000 clones, with roughly two thirds as singletons. The record originates from a study of cytomegalovirus exposure and HLA in healthy donors. This chain links TRBV7-2 with TRBJ2-7; 16 bases align to TRBD2. The sequence came from a man aged 25 to 45 in good health and CMV-seronegative. Specimen: PBMCs. This chain's CDR3 is CASSGTSGGAYEQYF. The CDR3 DNA reads TGTGCCAGCAGCGGGACTAGCGGGGGGGCCTACGAGCAGTACTTC.